One sample yielded the 20 T cell receptor beta chains listed below, sequenced in a study of blood T cells in healthy people across ages. PCR was performed a second time for about 7 to 12 cycles using a sample-barcoded 5' primer and a J-beta primer mix. TCRdb called the 5' RACE reads again in MiXCR, with one record for every CDR3 protein. The sample has 1.8 million or so distinct CDR3 sequences, roughly two fifths seen once. Input material: blood. The receptors were sampled from a human donor in good health.

CDR3 loop: CSALTSIRDFAYEQYF. The CDR3 nucleotides read TGCAGTGCTCTAACATCAATCCGGGACTTTGCCTACGAGCAGTACTTC. The chain links TRBV20-1 to TRBJ2-7; D perhaps matches TRBD2 (6 bases). The germline V gene has CDR1 DFQATT and CDR2 SNEGSKA (reference sequence). The CDR3 runs to 16 residues. V lost 5 bases and J 2 bases, leaving 22 bases between the germline ends.

This clonotype was observed a single time. One junction end does not reproduce the germline sequence, and a read error may be involved. V gene TRBV6-2 or TRBV6-3 combines with J gene TRBJ2-7; TRBD2 might be the D (5 bases). Germline V CDR1 and CDR2: MNHEY, SVGEGT. This CDR3 region has 13 residues. The CDR3 spells CACSFAGSYEQYF. CDR3 in DNA: TGTGCCTGCAGTTTCGCGGGTTCCTACGAGCAGTACTTC.

The chain uses TRBV27 and TRBJ2-1; D may be TRBD2 (7 bases). Germline loops: CDR1 MNHEY, CDR2 SMNVEV (reference sequence). The CDR3 extends over 14 amino acids. Trimming took off 0 bases at V and 10 bases at J, with 13 bases between the two ends. The CDR3 DNA follows: TGTGCCAGCAGTTTATCGGGGGGGGCCAGAGAGCAGTTCTTC. It yields the protein CASSLSGGAREQFF.

The J gene is TRBJ2-1, the V gene TRBV5-1; perhaps D is TRBD1 or TRBD2 (6 bases each). Trimming took off 3 bases at V and 5 bases at J, with 9 bases between the two ends. Germline-derived CDR1 and CDR2 are SGHRS and YFSETQ. The CDR3 covers 13 residues. The CDR3 spells CASSWRGDNEQFF. The CDR3 DNA sequence: TGCGCCAGCAGCTGGAGGGGGGACAATGAGCAGTTCTTC.

This clonotype has a count of ten or more. J is TRBJ1-2 and V is TRBV10-3, with 9 bases that match TRBD1. Trimming removed 9 bases from V and 6 bases from J; junction bases left unmatched: 14. The length of the CDR3 is 15 residues. The germline V gene has CDR1 ENHRY and CDR2 SYGVKD. The CDR3 loop reads CAIPLQGATGDGYTF. CDR3 DNA: TGTGCCATTCCCCTACAGGGGGCGACGGGGGATGGCTACACCTTC.

The V call is TRBV20-1, the J call TRBJ2-3; 11 positions agree with TRBD2. This CDR3 comprises 14 residues. The V and J ends lost 3 bases and 6 bases, in that order; junction bases with no gene match: 5. CDR1 is DFQATT and CDR2 is SNEGSKA in the germline V gene (reference sequence). CDR3 DNA: TGCAGTGCTAGGGTAGCGGGGGGGCCTGATACGCAGTATTTT. Encoded protein: CSARVAGGPDTQYF.

This sequence joins TRBV12-3 or TRBV12-4 and TRBJ2-7; D may be TRBD1 or TRBD2 (5 bases each). The CDR3 is 15 residues long. Trimming took 1 base from V and 3 from J, leaving 13 bases between them. CDR3 region: CASSLGGASRYEQYF. The DNA for the CDR3 is TGTGCCAGCAGTTTAGGAGGGGCATCTCGCTACGAGCAGTACTTC.

V and J are TRBV20-1 and TRBJ2-3; D may match TRBD1 or TRBD2 (5 bases each). There are 12 residues in the CDR3. CDR1 and CDR2 (germline): DFQATT, SNEGSKA (reference sequence). Trimming took 3 bases from V and 4 from J, leaving 8 bases between them. The CDR3 spells CSASRGADTQYF. The CDR3 DNA follows: TGCAGTGCTAGTCGAGGGGCAGATACGCAGTATTTT.

This clonotype was seen only a few times. The chain recombines TRBV20-1 with TRBJ2-1; tentative D call: TRBD2 (5 bases). Trimming stripped 7 bases from V and 4 bases from J, with 26 bases between. The CDR3 is 17 amino acids. CDR1 and CDR2 (germline): DFQATT, SNEGSKA (reference sequence). In DNA, the CDR3 is TGCAGTGGCATCCGATCTCTCTACCAGGACTCATACAATGAGCAGTTCTTC. This gives the protein CSGIRSLYQDSYNEQFF.

Notes on this clonotype: Compared with germline, one end of the junction differs, possibly owing to a read error. V gene TRBV4-3 combines with J gene TRBJ2-3; TRBD2 aligns across 9 bases. This CDR3 has 16 amino acids. CDR1 and CDR2 from the germline V gene are LGHNA and YSLEER. In DNA form, the CDR3 reads TGCGCCAGCAGCCAAGGGGCTAGCGGGGTCGCAGATACGCAGGATTTT. Protein: CASSQGASGVADTQDF.

The sample holds one count of this clonotype. CDR3 in amino acids: CASITEGVGQPQHF. In DNA, the CDR3 is TGTGCCAGCATCACCGAGGGAGTAGGTCAGCCCCAGCATTTT. The chain recombines TRBV12-3 or TRBV12-4 with TRBJ1-5; D gene uncertain. This CDR3 comprises 14 residues. The germline V and J ends were trimmed by 7 bases and 6 bases, with 16 bases remaining between them.

The rearrangement joins TRBV29-1 to TRBJ1-2, with 8 bases fitting TRBD1. Trimming cost V 3 bases and J 4 bases; bases outside gene matches: 1. CDR3 length: 12 amino acids. Germline CDR1 and CDR2: SQVTM and ANQGSEA. The CDR3 sequence: CSVETGVYGYTF. DNA for the CDR3: TGCAGCGTTGAGACAGGGGTCTATGGCTACACCTTC.

V usage is TRBV2 and J usage is TRBJ2-2, with TRBD2 matching over 14 bases. The junction had 5 bases not matched to a gene; V was cut back by 8 bases and J by 6 bases. CDR3 length: 15 amino acids. The germline V gene has CDR1 SNHLY and CDR2 FYNNEI. In DNA form, the CDR3 reads TGTGCCAGCGGTAGGACTAGCGGGGGGTCCGGGGAGCTGTTTTTT. Translation: CASGRTSGGSGELFF.

V usage is TRBV9 and J usage is TRBJ2-1; D is unresolved. The CDR3 has 17 amino acids. V was pared by 0 bases and J by 1 base, with 14 bases between. Germline-derived CDR1 and CDR2 are SGDLS and YYNGEE. CDR3: CASSVVVIDVSYNEQFF. Written as DNA, the CDR3 is TGTGCCAGCAGCGTAGTAGTGATCGACGTGTCCTACAATGAGCAGTTCTTC. The entire variable domain, with the rest obtained from reference TRBV9 and TRBJ2-1, is as follows: DSGVTQTPKHLITATGQRVTLRCSPRSGDLSVYWYQQSLDQGLQFLIQYYNGEERAKGNILERFSAQQFPDLHSELNLSSLELGDSALYFCASSVVVIDVSYNEQFFGPGTRLTVL.

This clonotype was seen more than once but under ten times. The V call is TRBV12-3 or TRBV12-4, the J call TRBJ2-7, with D possibly matching TRBD1 (6 bases). Trimming left V 2 bases short and J 3 bases short, with 11 bases between. This CDR3 is built from 14 residues. This chain's CDR3 is CASSLLDRFYEQYF. The CDR3 coding sequence is TGTGCCAGCAGTTTACTAGACAGGTTCTACGAGCAGTACTTC.

This clonotype was seen more than once but under ten times. The chain recombines TRBV21-1 with TRBJ1-1; TRBD1 reflects the table's D call only, with no check against the DNA. TRBV21-1 represents a pseudogene. The CDR3 contains 16 residues. The CDR3 here is CASSKALRTGRNEAFF. In nucleotides, the CDR3 is TGTGCCAGCAGCAAAGCGCTTAGGACAGGTCGAAATGAAGCTTTCTTT.

This clonotype was counted ten times or more. V usage is TRBV4-3 and J usage is TRBJ2-7, with 7 positions matching TRBD1. The ends lost 0 bases at V and 4 bases at J; junction bases unmatched: 3. The CDR3 totals 14 residues. The germline CDR1 and CDR2 sequences are LGHNA and YSLEER. The CDR3 reads CASSQDARGYEQYF. Here the CDR3 DNA reads TGCGCCAGCAGCCAAGACGCCAGGGGGTACGAGCAGTACTTC.

This clonotype was seen only a few times. The J gene is TRBJ1-5, the V gene TRBV7-8; D not resolved. Trimming took 5 bases from V and 3 from J, leaving 14 bases between them. CDR1 and CDR2 (germline): SGHVS, FQNEAQ. The CDR3 contains 15 residues. The CDR3 is CASSRETGFNQPQHF. CDR3 bases: TGTGCCAGCAGCCGGGAAACTGGATTCAATCAGCCCCAGCATTTT.

This clonotype has just a few counts. The chain is built from TRBV4-3 and TRBJ2-5; 13 bases fit TRBD2. The CDR3 sequence is 16 residues long. The J segment lost 4 bases and the V segment lost 4 bases, leaving 6 bases of the junction unmatched. Germline CDR1 LGHNA, CDR2 YSLEER. The CDR3 loop is CASSRTSGGLGETQYF. CDR3 DNA: TGCGCCAGCAGCCGGACTAGCGGGGGTTTGGGAGAGACCCAGTACTTC.

Only a few counts were recorded for this clonotype. The V gene is TRBV7-2, the J gene TRBJ2-5, with D perhaps TRBD2 (6 bases). CDR3 length equals 17 residues. Deletions cut 2 bases from V and 4 bases from J, with 20 bases between. Looked up from germline, CDR1 is SGHTA and CDR2 is FQGNSA. The CDR3 nucleotides read TGTGCCAGCAGCTTACCCTTTCTAGTGGAGGGCGGAGAGACCCAGTACTTC. This encodes CASSLPFLVEGGETQYF.